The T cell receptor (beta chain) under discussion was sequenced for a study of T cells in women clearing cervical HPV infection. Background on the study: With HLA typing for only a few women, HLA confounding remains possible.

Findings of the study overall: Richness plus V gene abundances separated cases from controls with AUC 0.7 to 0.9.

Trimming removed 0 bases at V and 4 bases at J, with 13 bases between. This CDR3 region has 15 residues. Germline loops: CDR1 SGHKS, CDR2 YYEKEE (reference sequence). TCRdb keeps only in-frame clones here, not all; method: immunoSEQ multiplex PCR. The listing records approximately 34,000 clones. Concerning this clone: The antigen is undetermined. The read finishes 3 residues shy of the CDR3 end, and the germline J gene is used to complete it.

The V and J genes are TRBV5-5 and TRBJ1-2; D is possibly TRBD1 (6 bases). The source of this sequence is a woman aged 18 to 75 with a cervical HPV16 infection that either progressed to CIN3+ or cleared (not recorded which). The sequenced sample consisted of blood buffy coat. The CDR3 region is CASSLGTVGPYGYTF. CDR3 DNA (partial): TGTGCCAGCAGCTTGGGGACAGTTGGGCCCTATGGC. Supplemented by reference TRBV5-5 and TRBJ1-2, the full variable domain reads DAGVTQSPTHLIKTRGQQVTLRCSPISGHKSVSWYQQVLGQGPQFIFQYYEKEERGRGNFPDRFSARQFPNYSSELNVNALLLGDSALYLCASSLGTVGPYGYTFGSGTRLTVV.